The 15 T cell receptor beta chains listed next were all sequenced from one sample in a study of blood T cell repertoires in COVID-19. The repertoire was sequenced with immunoSEQ multiplex PCR; TCRdb's copy has only in-frame clones and lacks some. The sample carries roughly 390,000 clones, around 84% recorded once. The sample was peripheral blood. These receptors were taken from a woman aged 18-29 years with acute or convalescent COVID-19.

The CDR3 region has the DNA TGTGCCAGCAGTGAGATACAGGGGATGAACACTGAAGCTTTCTTT. Translating gives CASSEIQGMNTEAFF. The chain carries TRBV6-1 and TRBJ1-1; 7 bases match TRBD1. The CDR3 is made up of 15 amino acids. The germline gives CDR1 MNHNS, CDR2 SASEGT. Trimming removed 3 bases from V and 0 bases from J; junction bases left unmatched: 4.

This chain connects TRBV2 to TRBJ2-1, with 9 positions matching TRBD2. The CDR3 totals 17 residues. Looked up from germline, CDR1 is SNHLY and CDR2 is FYNNEI. Germline trimming cut 7 bases from V and 6 bases from J; bases unmatched to any gene: 16. The CDR3 is CASTPQGSLAGSNEQFF. DNA of the CDR3: TGTGCCAGCACCCCCCAAGGCTCTCTAGCGGGAAGCAATGAGCAGTTCTTC.

J is TRBJ1-6 and V is TRBV19, with a possible D match to TRBD1 (6 bases). The germline CDR1 and CDR2 sequences are LNHDA and SQIVND (reference sequence). The CDR3 contains 15 residues. V dropped 1 base and J dropped 10 bases, with 14 bases sitting between them. This chain's CDR3 is CASSIAHRDTSPLHF. CDR3 sequence (DNA): TGTGCCAGTAGTATAGCGCACAGGGACACCTCACCCCTCCACTTT. The entire variable domain, with the rest obtained from reference TRBV19 and TRBJ1-6, is as follows: DGGITQSPKYLFRKEGQNVTLSCEQNLNHDAMYWYRQDPGQGLRLIYYSQIVNDFQKGDIAEGYSVSREKKESFPLTVTSAQKNPTAFYLCASSIAHRDTSPLHFGNGTRLTVT.

V usage is TRBV5-1 and J usage is TRBJ2-3; no firm D call. The CDR3 sequence is 16 residues long. The V gene's germline CDR1 is SGHRS and CDR2 YFSETQ. Trimming cost V 0 bases and J 2 bases, with 13 bases left between them. The CDR3 bases are TGCGCCAGCAGCTTGGTTTTGGCCAGAAACACAGATACGCAGTATTTT. Its protein product is CASSLVLARNTDTQYF.

The rearrangement joins TRBV5-8 to TRBJ1-4; TRBD1 is a possible D gene (6 bases). The CDR3 has 14 amino acids. V dropped 5 bases and J dropped 4 bases, with 12 bases sitting between them. Germline V lookup: CDR1 SGHTS, CDR2 YDEGEE. The DNA of the CDR3 is TGTGCCAGCAGTACTGGACAGTTTAATGAAAAACTGTTTTTT. This translates into CASSTGQFNEKLFF.

V is TRBV2 and J is TRBJ1-6, with D hard to call. This CDR3 has 12 residues. The V and J ends lost 2 bases and 10 bases respectively, with 6 bases between them. Germline CDR1 reads SNHLY; CDR2 reads FYNNEI. The CDR3 DNA is TGTGCCAGCAGTGAACAGGAATCACCCCTCCACTTT. Its protein product is CASSEQESPLHF.

The sample holds one count of this clone. V usage is TRBV10-1 and J usage is TRBJ2-5; 8 nucleotides agree with TRBD2. Germline assignment: CDR1 WNHNN and CDR2 SYGVQD (reference sequence). Trimming cost V 5 bases and J 1 base; bases outside gene matches: 6. There are 15 residues in the CDR3. The CDR3 bases are TGCGCCAGCAGTTTCAGCGGGGGTCTCCAAGAGACCCAGTACTTC. Residues: CASSFSGGLQETQYF.

The chain joins TRBV7-2 to TRBJ2-7, with D unclear. Per the germline V gene, CDR1 is SGHTA and CDR2 is FQGNSA. V was shortened by 5 bases and J by 3 bases, with 11 bases between the two germline ends. The CDR3 is made up of 13 amino acids. Here the CDR3 DNA reads TGTGCCAGCAGCGCTTCTCTAAGCTACGAGCAGTACTTC. Translation gives CASSASLSYEQYF.

This rearrangement joins TRBV29-1 to TRBJ2-3; 13 positions agree with TRBD2. Germline V lookup: CDR1 SQVTM, CDR2 ANQGSEA. The CDR3 runs 15 residues. The V gene end was trimmed by 6 bases and the J gene end by 0 bases; junction bases not matched to a gene: 3. The CDR3 reads CSVGGLAGSTDTQYF. The CDR3 DNA reads as TGCAGCGTCGGGGGACTAGCGGGGAGCACAGATACGCAGTATTTT.

In DNA, the CDR3 is TGTGCCAGCAGCCCAACAGGGGCGAACTATGGCTACACCTTC. Translated: CASSPTGANYGYTF. This chain uses TRBV7-3 with TRBJ1-2, with 7 bases aligning to TRBD1. This CDR3 is built from 14 residues. V trimming: 5 bases; J trimming: 2 bases; junction bases outside the gene matches: 5. CDR1 is SGHTA and CDR2 is FQGTGA in the germline V gene.

The chain is built from TRBV7-2 and TRBJ2-7; 9 nucleotides agree with TRBD2. Germline values: CDR1 SGHTA, CDR2 FQGNSA. This CDR3 contains 13 residues. The junction had 6 bases not matched to a gene; V was cut back by 7 bases and J by 5 bases. The CDR3 loop reads CASNLGGRDEQYF. The CDR3 bases are TGTGCCAGCAACTTGGGCGGGAGGGACGAGCAGTACTTC.

The rearrangement uses TRBV19 and TRBJ2-7; 10 nucleotides line up with TRBD1. The CDR3 is made up of 16 amino acids. Germline-derived CDR1 and CDR2 are LNHDA and SQIVND (reference sequence). J gave up 10 bases and V 6 bases, and 18 bases lay outside the gene matches. CDR3: CASSTRAGTGVGEQYF. The CDR3 nucleotides are TGTGCCAGTAGCACACGAGCCGGGACAGGGGTGGGCGAACAGTACTTC.

The chain uses TRBV7-3 and TRBJ1-1, with 10 bases identical to TRBD1. The CDR3 has 13 amino acids. V lost 5 bases to trimming and J lost 7 bases; unmatched junction nucleotides: 4. Germline CDR1 is SGHTA and CDR2 is FQGTGA. The CDR3 loop is CASSGGQGNEAFF. Here the CDR3 DNA reads TGTGCCAGCAGCGGGGGACAGGGGAATGAAGCTTTCTTT.

Only one count was recorded for this clone. The chain recombines TRBV2 with TRBJ2-1, with D hard to call. The CDR3 runs 14 residues. In germline, CDR1 is SNHLY, CDR2 FYNNEI. Trimming cost V 7 bases and J 0 bases, with 10 bases left between them. The chain's CDR3 is CASTGLSSYNEQFF. In nucleotides, the CDR3 is TGTGCCAGCACCGGGTTAAGCTCCTACAATGAGCAGTTCTTC. Full variable domain (outside the CDR3, taken from reference TRBV2 and TRBJ2-1): EPEVTQTPSHQVTQMGQEVILRCVPISNHLYFYWYRQILGQKVEFLVSFYNNEISEKSEIFDDQFSVERPDGSNFTLKIRSTKLEDSAMYFCASTGLSSYNEQFFGPGTRLTVL.

V gene TRBV30 combines with J gene TRBJ1-4; 7 positions agree with TRBD1. The V and J ends lost 5 bases and 6 bases, in that order; junction bases with no gene match: 6. This CDR3 is 13 amino acids long. Germline lookup yields CDR1 GTSNPN and CDR2 SVGIG (reference sequence). CDR3 bases: TGTGCCTGGGCCGGGACAGATTATGAAAAACTGTTTTTT. Protein: CAWAGTDYEKLFF.